This entry describes one T cell receptor (beta chain). Its antigen is currently unknown. The template used for profiling TCR beta VDJ and CDR3 was genomic DNA. TCRdb used MiXCR to reprocess the reads, holding one entry per CDR3 protein. The sample holds 80,000 or so distinct CDR3 sequences; more than 40% are singletons and the top ten take roughly 70%. This entry belongs to a study of CD8+CD57+ T cells in acquired aplastic anemia. On the study more broadly: Healthy donors had, on average, around 11 million reads for their CD4+ cells.

Germline V lookup: CDR1 LNHDA, CDR2 SQIVND (reference sequence). The CDR3 sequence is 11 residues long. V was cut by 1 base and J by 8 bases, with 5 bases left in between. Study results and caveats: Some 28 sequences, all CD8+ CDR3, were shared between patients and controls.

This TCR derives from a human donor in good health, serving as a control. The material sequenced was sorted CD4+, CD8+, or CD8+CD57+ T cells (not recorded which) from PBMCs. The chain uses TRBV19 and TRBJ1-1; no firm D call. The DNA of the CDR3 is TGTGCCAGTAGTATAGGTTACGAAGCTTTCTTT. As protein: CASSIGYEAFF.